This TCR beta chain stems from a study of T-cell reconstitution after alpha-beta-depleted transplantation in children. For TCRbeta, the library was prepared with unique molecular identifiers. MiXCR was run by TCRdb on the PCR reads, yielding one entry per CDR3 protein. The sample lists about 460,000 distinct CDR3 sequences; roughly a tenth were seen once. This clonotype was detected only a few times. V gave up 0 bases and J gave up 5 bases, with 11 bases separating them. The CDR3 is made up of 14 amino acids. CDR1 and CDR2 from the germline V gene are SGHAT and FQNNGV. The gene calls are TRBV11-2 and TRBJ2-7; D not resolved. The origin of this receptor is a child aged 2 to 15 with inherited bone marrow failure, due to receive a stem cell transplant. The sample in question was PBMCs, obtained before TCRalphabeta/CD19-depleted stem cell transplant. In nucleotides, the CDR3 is TGTGCCAGCAGCTTAGACGGCCCACTCGACGAGCAGTACTTC. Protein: CASSLDGPLDEQYF.